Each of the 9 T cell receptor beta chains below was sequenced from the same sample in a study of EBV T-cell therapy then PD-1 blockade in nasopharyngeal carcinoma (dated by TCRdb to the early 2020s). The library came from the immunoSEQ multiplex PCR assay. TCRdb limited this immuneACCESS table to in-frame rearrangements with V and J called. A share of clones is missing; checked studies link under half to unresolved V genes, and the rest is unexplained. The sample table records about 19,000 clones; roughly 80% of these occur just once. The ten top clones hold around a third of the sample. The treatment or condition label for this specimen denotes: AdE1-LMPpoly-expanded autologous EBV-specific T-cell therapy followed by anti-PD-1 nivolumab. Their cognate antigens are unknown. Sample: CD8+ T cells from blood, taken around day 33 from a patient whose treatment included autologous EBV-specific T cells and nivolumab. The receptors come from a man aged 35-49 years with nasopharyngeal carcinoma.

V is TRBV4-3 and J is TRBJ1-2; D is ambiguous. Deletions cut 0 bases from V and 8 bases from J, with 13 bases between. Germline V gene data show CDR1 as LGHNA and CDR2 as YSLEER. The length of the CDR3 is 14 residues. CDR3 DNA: TGCGCCAGCAGCCAAGAGGGCCAGTGGAGCGGCTACACCTTC. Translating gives CASSQEGQWSGYTF.

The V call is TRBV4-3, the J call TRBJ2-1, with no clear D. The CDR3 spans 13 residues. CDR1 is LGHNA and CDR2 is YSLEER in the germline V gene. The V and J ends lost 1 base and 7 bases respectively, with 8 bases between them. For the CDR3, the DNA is TGCGCCAGCAGCCAAGTCGCGGCTAATGAGCAGTTCTTC. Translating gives CASSQVAANEQFF.

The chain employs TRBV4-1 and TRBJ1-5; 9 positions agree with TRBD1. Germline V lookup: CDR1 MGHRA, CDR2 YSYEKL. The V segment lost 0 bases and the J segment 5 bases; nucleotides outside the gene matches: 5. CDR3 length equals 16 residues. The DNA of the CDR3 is TGCGCCAGCAGCCAAGATGGGGGACAGGGTGATCAGCCCCAGCATTTT. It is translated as CASSQDGGQGDQPQHF.

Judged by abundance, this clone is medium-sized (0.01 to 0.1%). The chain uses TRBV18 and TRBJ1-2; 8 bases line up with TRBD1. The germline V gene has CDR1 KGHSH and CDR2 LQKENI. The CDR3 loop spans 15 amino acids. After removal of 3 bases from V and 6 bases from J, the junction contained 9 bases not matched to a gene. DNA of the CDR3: TGTGCCAGCTCACCTCCGACAGGGGTATTGGATGGCTACACCTTC. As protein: CASSPPTGVLDGYTF.

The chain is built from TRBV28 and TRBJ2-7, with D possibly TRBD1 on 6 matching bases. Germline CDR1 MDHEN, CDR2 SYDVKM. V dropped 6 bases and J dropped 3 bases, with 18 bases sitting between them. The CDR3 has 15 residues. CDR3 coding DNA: TGTGCCAGCAGGCTCAGGGGACCCTGGGACTACGAGCAGTACTTC. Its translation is CASRLRGPWDYEQYF.

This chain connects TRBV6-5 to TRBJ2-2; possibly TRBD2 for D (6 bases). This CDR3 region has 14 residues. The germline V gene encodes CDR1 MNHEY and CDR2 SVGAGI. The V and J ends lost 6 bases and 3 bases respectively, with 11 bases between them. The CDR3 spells CASRTGGDTGELFF. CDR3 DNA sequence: TGTGCCAGCAGAACTGGAGGGGACACCGGGGAGCTGTTTTTT.

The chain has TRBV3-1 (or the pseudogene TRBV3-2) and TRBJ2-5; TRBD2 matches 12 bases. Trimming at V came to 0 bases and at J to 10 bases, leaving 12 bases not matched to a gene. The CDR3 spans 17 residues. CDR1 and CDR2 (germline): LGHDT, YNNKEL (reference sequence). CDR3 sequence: CASSQDRLAGAPGDQYF. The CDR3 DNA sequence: TGTGCCAGCAGCCAAGATAGACTAGCGGGGGCCCCGGGGGACCAGTACTTC.

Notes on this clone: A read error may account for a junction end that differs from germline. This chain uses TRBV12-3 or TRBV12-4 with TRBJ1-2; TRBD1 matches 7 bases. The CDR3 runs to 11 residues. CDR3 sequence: CASSSTGAYSF. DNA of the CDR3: TGTGCCAGCAGTTCCACAGGGGCGTACTCCTTC.

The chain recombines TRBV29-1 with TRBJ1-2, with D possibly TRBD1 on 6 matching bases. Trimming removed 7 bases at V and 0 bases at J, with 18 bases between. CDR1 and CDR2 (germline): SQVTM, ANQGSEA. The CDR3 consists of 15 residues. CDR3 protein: CSAQGVRDTNYGYTF. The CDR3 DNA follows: TGCAGCGCTCAAGGTGTGCGGGACACTAACTATGGCTACACCTTC.